Detailed here is one T cell receptor beta chain. This specimen belongs to a study of resident and recirculating memory T cells in vitiligo. Turning to the study itself: Shave-biopsy epidermis from lesional and nonlesional skin was sequenced alongside PBMCs.

Sequenced by immunoSEQ multiplex PCR; TCRdb stores in-frame clones only, minus some. The sample has tens of thousands of clones, under 95% seen once. This CDR3 region has 13 residues. Germline V lookup: CDR1 MNHEY, CDR2 SVGAGI. Trimming at V came to 6 bases and at J to 3 bases, leaving 4 bases not matched to a gene. The clonotype comes from a male donor with vitiligo. The sequenced material came from blood. The chain recombines TRBV6-5 with TRBJ1-2; TRBD1 matches at 7 bases. CDR3 sequence: CASRQTGHYGYTF. CDR3 DNA sequence: TGTGCCAGCAGGCAGACAGGGCACTATGGCTACACCTTC.